This entry is about one T cell receptor (beta chain). This clone appeared once. Its antigen remains unidentified. Per-nucleotide qualities are absent, and no much larger clonotype sits a single base away. Preparation of the library involved the immunoSEQ multiplex PCR assay. To provide template for TCR sequencing, every sample had RNA extracted and reverse transcribed into cDNA. SuperScript III was used for first-strand cDNA synthesis, primed with a 2:1 mix of oligo-dT and random hexamers. Amplification bias was assessed with a synthetic immune receptor repertoire, and residual bias was removed computationally. In the authors' own workflow: Raw reads were preprocessed for error removal, and CDR3 was defined according to IMGT conventions as running from the conserved cysteine to phenylalanine. Clonality was calculated as 1 minus Shannon entropy normalized by log2 of the number of productive unique TCRs. Whether scalp clones were CD4 or CD8 was inferred by matching scalp TCRbeta sequences against CD4 and CD8 repertoires sorted from blood. Imported from immuneACCESS, the table was reduced by TCRdb to in-frame sequences with V and J called. These copies leave out some clones; in studies compared against another copy, an unresolved V gene accounts for under half, and the cause of the remainder is not known. D and trimming were read from the DNA, whereas the V and J calls and clone size are those reported in that table. The sample data list around 270,000 clones, and more than 45% of these were observed just once. Approximately 1.7% of the sample is in the top ten clones.

This sample stems from a study of CD8+ T cells in alopecia areata (dated by TCRdb to the late 2010s). In the study overall: Treated patients were enrolled in an open-label pilot trial of oral tofacitinib, 5 to 10 mg twice daily, for moderate-to-severe alopecia areata. Scalp clonality was compared across normal scalp (n=4), patchy alopecia areata scalp (n=8), and alopecia totalis/universalis scalp (n=8). RNA was extracted with the PAXgene miRNA kit for fixed scalp, the miRNeasy kit for PBMCs, and the RNeasy kit for mouse skin. To study T cell clonal expansion in alopecia areata, the researchers applied high-throughput TCRbeta sequencing to both the C3H/HeJ mouse model and human patients. Tofacitinib was given for 6 to 18 months, followed by 6 months of follow-up off drug to assess delayed response and recurrence. immunoSEQ multiplex PCR using 35 Vbeta forward primers and 13 Jbeta reverse primers was used to amplify TCRbeta CDR3 regions. On the human side, TCRbeta sequencing was run on scalp tissue and on sorted CD4+ and CD8+ peripheral blood T cells from healthy controls and from alopecia areata patients with either patchy or totalis/universalis disease. For the treated patients, the SALT score, which quantifies what percentage of scalp surface area is affected, served as the measure of disease severity. Biopsies were taken from tofacitinib-treated patients at baseline and again at 4 and 24 weeks into treatment, and several of those patients also had a later scalp biopsy. Overall study outcomes, separate from this receptor: Because the treated cohort was small and had just a single nonresponder, larger studies are needed to establish links between baseline CD8+ expansion and response. TCR sequences shared between patients were less clear than in mice, possibly partly because of HLA diversity in the patient population. Scalp TCR repertoire analysis is complicated because resident alphabeta T cells in normal human skin are also sequenced, whereas mouse skin is dominated by gammadelta T cells. Scalp clonality and the number of expanded CD8+ clones among the top 100 scalp clones were significantly decreased by tofacitinib. During tofacitinib treatment, many expanded lesional clones stuck around in both scalp and blood, and this persistence may partly explain why relapse happens after treatment is stopped. Compared with normal scalp, lesional scalp, particularly in alopecia totalis/universalis, had higher clonality and more expanded CD8+ clones, which suggests antigenic drive.

The time point label of this sample denotes: 24 weeks on oral tofacitinib. The treatment or condition label, read with the paper, signifies: oral pan-JAK inhibitor, 5-10 mg twice daily. Peripheral blood and lesional scalp punch biopsies were obtained from patients with alopecia areata. PBMCs were isolated by density centrifugation and stained for CD3, CD4 and CD8, after which CD4+ and CD8+ T cells were sorted on a FACSAria. The CDR3 has 14 amino acids, counting the end cysteine and phenylalanine. CDR3 DNA only is kept here, 42 bases in frame from base 1. After removal of 5 bases from V and 7 bases from J, the junction retains 4 bases not matched to a gene. CDR1 and CDR2, per the germline V gene, are MNHNS and SASEGT.

Here the chain combines TRBV6-1 and TRBJ1-6; TRBD1 matches 8 bases in the middle. Source: CD4+ T cells sorted from blood, taken at week 24, from a patient treated with tofacitinib. This sequence was found in a human donor with alopecia areata. The CDR3 sequence is CASSWGQENSPLHF. The DNA sequence is as follows: TGTGCCAGCAGTTGGGGACAGGAGAATTCACCCCTCCACTTT.